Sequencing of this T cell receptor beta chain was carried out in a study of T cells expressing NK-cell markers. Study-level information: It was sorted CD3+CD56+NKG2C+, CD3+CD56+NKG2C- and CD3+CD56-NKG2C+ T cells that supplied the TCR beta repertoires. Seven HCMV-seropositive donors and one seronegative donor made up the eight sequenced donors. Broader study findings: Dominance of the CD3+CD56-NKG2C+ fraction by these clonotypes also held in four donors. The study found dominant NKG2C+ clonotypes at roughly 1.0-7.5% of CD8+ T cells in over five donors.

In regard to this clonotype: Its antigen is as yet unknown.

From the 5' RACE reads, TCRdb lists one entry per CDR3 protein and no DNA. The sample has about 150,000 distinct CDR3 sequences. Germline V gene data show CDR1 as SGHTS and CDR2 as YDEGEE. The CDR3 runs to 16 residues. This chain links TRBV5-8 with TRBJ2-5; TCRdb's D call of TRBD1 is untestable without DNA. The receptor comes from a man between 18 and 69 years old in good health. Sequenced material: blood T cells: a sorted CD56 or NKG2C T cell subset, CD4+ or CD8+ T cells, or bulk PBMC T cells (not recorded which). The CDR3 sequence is CASSPNDRGYQETQYF. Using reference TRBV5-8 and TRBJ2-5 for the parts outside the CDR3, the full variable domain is EAGVTQSPTHLIKTRGQQATLRCSPISGHTSVYWYQQALGLGLQFLLWYDEGEERNRGNFPPRFSGRQFPNYSSELNVNALELEDSALYLCASSPNDRGYQETQYFGPGTRLLVL.